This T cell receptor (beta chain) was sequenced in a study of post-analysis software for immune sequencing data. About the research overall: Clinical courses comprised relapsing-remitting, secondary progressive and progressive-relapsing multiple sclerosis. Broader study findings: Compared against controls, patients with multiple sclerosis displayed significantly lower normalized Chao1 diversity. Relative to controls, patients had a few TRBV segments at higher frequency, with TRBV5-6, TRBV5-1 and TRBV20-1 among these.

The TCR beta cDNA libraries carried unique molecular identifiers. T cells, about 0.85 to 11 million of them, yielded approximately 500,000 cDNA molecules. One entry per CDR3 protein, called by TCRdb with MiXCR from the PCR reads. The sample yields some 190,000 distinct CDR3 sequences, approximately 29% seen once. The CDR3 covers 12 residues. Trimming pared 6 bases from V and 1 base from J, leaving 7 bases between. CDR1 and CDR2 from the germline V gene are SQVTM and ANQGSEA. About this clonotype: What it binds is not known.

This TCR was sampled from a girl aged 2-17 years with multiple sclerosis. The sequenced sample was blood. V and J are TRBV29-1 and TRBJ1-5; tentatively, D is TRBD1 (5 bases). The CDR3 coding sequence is TGCAGCGTCAGGGAAAGCAATCAGCCCCAGCATTTT. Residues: CSVRESNQPQHF.